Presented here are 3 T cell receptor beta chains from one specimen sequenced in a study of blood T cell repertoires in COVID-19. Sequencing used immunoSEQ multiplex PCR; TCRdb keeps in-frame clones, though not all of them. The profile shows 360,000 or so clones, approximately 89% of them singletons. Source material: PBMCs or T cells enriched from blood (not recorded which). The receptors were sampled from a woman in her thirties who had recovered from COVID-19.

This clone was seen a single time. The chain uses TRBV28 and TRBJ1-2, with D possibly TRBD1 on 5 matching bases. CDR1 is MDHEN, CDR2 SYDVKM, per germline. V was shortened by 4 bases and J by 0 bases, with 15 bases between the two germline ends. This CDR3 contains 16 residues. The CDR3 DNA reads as TGTGCCAGCAGTTCTTCCGGACAAATAGCTAACTATGGCTACACCTTC. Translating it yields CASSSSGQIANYGYTF.

As DNA, the CDR3 is TGTGCCAGCAGCTTGGGCATGGCGAACACCGGGGAGCTGTTTTTT. This encodes CASSLGMANTGELFF. The genes are TRBV7-9 and TRBJ2-2, with unresolved D. The V end was cut by 3 bases, the J end by 0 bases, with 8 bases between. Germline V gene data show CDR1 as SEHNR and CDR2 as FQNEAQ (reference sequence). This CDR3 spans 15 amino acids. Full variable domain (outside the CDR3, taken from reference TRBV7-9 and TRBJ2-2): DTGVSQNPRHKITKRGQNVTFRCDPISEHNRLYWYRQTLGQGPEFLTYFQNEAQLEKSRLLSDRFSAERPKGSFSTLEIQRTEQGDSAMYLCASSLGMANTGELFFGEGSRLTVL.

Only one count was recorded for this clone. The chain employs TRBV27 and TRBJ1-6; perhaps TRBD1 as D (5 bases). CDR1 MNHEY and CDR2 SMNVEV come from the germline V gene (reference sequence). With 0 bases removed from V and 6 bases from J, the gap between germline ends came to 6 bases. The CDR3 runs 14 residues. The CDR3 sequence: CASSLSRANSPLHF. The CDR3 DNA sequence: TGTGCCAGCAGTTTATCCAGGGCTAATTCACCCCTCCACTTT.